This T cell receptor (beta chain) was retrieved from a study of shared clonotypes between healthy human individuals. Points from the study as a whole: Compared with clonotypes that all four donors shared, non-shared clonotypes had lower generation probabilities. Some naive CD4 clonotypes, 4% to 6%, turned up in common across four donors.

Germline V CDR1 and CDR2: SGHRS, YFSETQ. This CDR3 has 15 amino acids. Deletions cut 1 base from V and 6 bases from J, with 15 bases between. Points on this clone: Its antigen remains unidentified.

Profiled with immunoSEQ multiplex PCR; TCRdb holds only in-frame clones, not every one. The sample lists over a million clones, roughly 80% occurring once. Study donors comprised healthy, HIV-negative adults devoid of recent acute infection or vaccination. Splitting the CD4+ cells yielded a CD45RA+ naive subset and a CD45RA-negative memory subset. The sequence derives from a man aged 18 to 30 in good health. Sequenced input: memory CD4+ T cells sorted from blood. Subset here: CD45RA-negative fraction. The rearrangement uses TRBV5-1 and TRBJ2-3; D is possibly TRBD2 (7 bases). CDR3 nucleotides: TGCGCCAGCAGCTTGTTGGGGGGGCAGGTGGATACGCAGTATTTT. Amino acid sequence: CASSLLGGQVDTQYF. Looking up the rest from reference TRBV5-1 and TRBJ2-3 gives the full variable domain: KAGVTQTPRYLIKTRGQQVTLSCSPISGHRSVSWYQQTPGQGLQFLFEYFSETQRNKGNFPGRFSGRQFSNSRSEMNVSTLELGDSALYLCASSLLGGQVDTQYFGPGTRLTVL.